These 26 T cell receptor beta chains were all obtained from the same sample, sequenced in a study of CD8 T cells in Susac syndrome. It was with random hexamers that 0.5 to 1 ug RNA was reverse transcribed. TCRdb independently ran MiXCR on the immunoSEQ multiplex PCR reads; one entry per CDR3 protein. The repertoire has some 100,000 distinct CDR3 sequences, more than 85% of them found once; the top ten carry around 0.085%. The sample taken for sequencing was CD4+ T cells from PBMCs. These receptors were taken from a human donor with multiple sclerosis.

This rearrangement joins TRBV2 to TRBJ1-5; possible D gene TRBD1, 5 bases. The CDR3 length is 15 residues. The V gene's germline CDR1 is SNHLY and CDR2 FYNNEI. The V end lost 1 base, the J end lost 4 bases, and 11 bases lay between the germline ends. CDR3 nucleotides: TGTGCCAGCAGTGAAGTAATGGGGGGAAATCAGCCCCAGCATTTT. Translation gives CASSEVMGGNQPQHF.

The chain recombines TRBV4-2 with TRBJ2-7; D unclear. Germline CDR1 and CDR2: LGHNA and YNFKEQ. The V and J ends lost 4 bases and 0 bases respectively, with 13 bases between them. The CDR3 runs to 15 residues. This chain's CDR3 is CASSPSRTVSYEQYF. CDR3 coding DNA: TGTGCCAGCAGCCCCTCGAGGACGGTCTCCTACGAGCAGTACTTC.

The J gene is TRBJ1-2, the V gene TRBV6-1, with D uncertain. The CDR3 covers 17 residues. Germline assignment: CDR1 MNHNS and CDR2 SASEGT. The V end was cut by 5 bases, the J end by 1 base, with 20 bases between. CDR3 residues: CASSNPSSELSNYGYTF. The CDR3 nucleotides are TGTGCCAGCAGTAATCCATCATCAGAGTTAAGTAACTATGGCTACACCTTC.

This clonotype was recorded only once. The rearrangement links TRBV28 to TRBJ1-1; perhaps TRBD1 as D (5 bases). V lost 5 bases, J lost 1 base, and 5 bases lay in between. The germline CDR1 and CDR2 sequences are MDHEN and SYDVKM. The CDR3 extends over 12 amino acids. The CDR3 protein is CASSDRNTEAFF. In DNA, the CDR3 is TGTGCCAGCAGTGACAGGAACACTGAAGCTTTCTTT.

V is TRBV7-9 and J is TRBJ2-7, with 7 nucleotides matching TRBD1. V lost 5 bases, J lost 2 bases, and 6 bases stayed unmatched. Germline V gene sequence: CDR1 SEHNR, CDR2 FQNEAQ (reference sequence). The CDR3 has 14 amino acids. The DNA of the CDR3 is TGTGCCAGCAGCAACCGGGACAGCGCCTACGAGCAGTACTTC. Translating it yields CASSNRDSAYEQYF.

The gene calls are TRBV2 and TRBJ2-2, with TRBD1 matching 9 bases. The CDR3 runs 15 residues. V was pared by 6 bases and J by 5 bases, with 7 bases of the junction left unmatched. Germline values: CDR1 SNHLY, CDR2 FYNNEI. The CDR3 here is CASRAGTGRTGELFF. The CDR3 nucleotides are TGTGCCAGCAGAGCGGGGACAGGGAGAACCGGGGAGCTGTTTTTT.

V and J are TRBV7-9 and TRBJ2-7, with D perhaps matching TRBD2 (6 bases). The V gene's germline CDR1 is SEHNR and CDR2 FQNEAQ (reference sequence). V lost 5 bases, J lost 3 bases, and 11 bases lay in between. The CDR3 covers 13 residues. The CDR3 region has the DNA TGTGCCAGCAGCCGCGGGACTTACTACGAGCAGTACTTC. It codes for CASSRGTYYEQYF.

This clonotype was observed a few times. The CDR3 nucleotides read TGTGCCAGCAGCTTAGCGGGGGGGCTGAAGGGGTACGAGCAGTACTTC. Amino acids: CASSLAGGLKGYEQYF. J is TRBJ2-7 and V is TRBV7-9; weak D call: TRBD2 (7 bases). The V gene's germline CDR1 is SEHNR and CDR2 FQNEAQ (reference sequence). There are 16 residues in the CDR3. Trimming stripped 0 bases from V and 4 bases from J, with 16 bases between.

The rearrangement links TRBV5-1 to TRBJ1-2; the D is unclear. The CDR3 loop spans 14 amino acids. The V gene lost 0 bases and the J gene lost 6 bases, with 12 bases spanning the gap. Germline CDR1 SGHRS, CDR2 YFSETQ. DNA for the CDR3: TGCGCCAGCAGCTTGGATACAGATTGGGATGGCTACACCTTC. Its protein product is CASSLDTDWDGYTF.

The V call is TRBV28, the J call TRBJ2-1, with a tentative D call TRBD2 (6 bases). This CDR3 region has 15 residues. V was cut by 4 bases and J by 3 bases, with 13 bases left in between. The V gene's germline CDR1 is MDHEN and CDR2 SYDVKM. The CDR3 bases are TGTGCCAGCAGTTCCATATCCGGGGGCTACAATGAGCAGTTCTTC. Amino acids: CASSSISGGYNEQFF.

The chain has TRBV20-1 and TRBJ2-3; D is unclear. Germline V gene sequence: CDR1 DFQATT, CDR2 SNEGSKA (reference sequence). The CDR3 totals 13 residues. The V gene lost 0 bases and the J gene lost 6 bases, with 10 bases spanning the gap. CDR3 sequence: CSARDSLADTQYF. CDR3 nucleotides: TGCAGTGCTAGAGATTCGCTCGCTGATACGCAGTATTTT.

V and J are TRBV7-9 and TRBJ1-4; TRBD1 is a possible D gene (6 bases). Per the germline V gene, CDR1 is SEHNR and CDR2 is FQNEAQ (reference sequence). This CDR3 is built from 16 residues. Trimming stripped 6 bases from V and 8 bases from J, with 22 bases between. CDR3 coding DNA: TGTGCCAGCAGACCAGCAGGGGCCTCCCACAACGAAAAACTGTTTTTT. The encoded protein is CASRPAGASHNEKLFF.

The chain links TRBV20-1 to TRBJ1-2; D uncertain. The CDR3 extends over 11 amino acids. Germline CDR1 is DFQATT and CDR2 is SNEGSKA (reference sequence). V lost 5 bases, J lost 7 bases, and 11 bases lay in between. DNA for the CDR3: TGCAGTGCTCCAAGCGGTGGTGGCTACACCTTC. Residues: CSAPSGGGYTF.

The chain combines TRBV7-6 with TRBJ1-1; D is possibly TRBD1 (5 bases). Germline-derived CDR1 and CDR2 are SGHVS and FNYEAQ. The CDR3 is 14 amino acids. Deletions cut 5 bases from V and 0 bases from J, with 10 bases between. The CDR3 bases are TGTGCCAGCAGCCCTCGACAGATGAACACTGAAGCTTTCTTT. Protein sequence: CASSPRQMNTEAFF.

The chain couples TRBV7-2 to TRBJ1-5, with a possible D match to TRBD1 (6 bases). Germline lookup yields CDR1 SGHTA and CDR2 FQGNSA. The CDR3 runs to 16 residues. V was pared by 2 bases and J by 1 base, with 12 bases between. The CDR3 loop reads CASSLRGGSSNQPQHF. The CDR3, as DNA: TGTGCCAGCAGCTTACGGGGGGGCTCGAGCAATCAGCCCCAGCATTTT.

For the CDR3, the DNA is TGTGCCAGCAGCGTAGGACTAGCGGGGGGAGATACGCAGTATTTT. This codes for CASSVGLAGGDTQYF. The V call is TRBV9, the J call TRBJ2-3, with 13 nucleotides matching TRBD2. J lost 5 bases, V lost 0 bases, and 0 bases had no gene match. The CDR3 is made up of 15 amino acids. Germline lookup yields CDR1 SGDLS and CDR2 YYNGEE.

The chain links TRBV9 to TRBJ1-3; no clear D gene. The V gene's germline CDR1 is SGDLS and CDR2 YYNGEE. The CDR3 consists of 16 residues. Trimming left V 0 bases short and J 0 bases short, with 10 bases between. The CDR3 nucleotides are TGTGCCAGCAGCGTAGGTACGGGTAGCTCTGGAAACACCATATATTTT. Translated: CASSVGTGSSGNTIYF.

This chain uses TRBV15 with TRBJ1-1; a possible D gene is TRBD1 (5 bases). CDR3 size: 13 residues. Per germline, CDR1 LNHNV and CDR2 YYDKDF (reference sequence). The V and J ends lost 1 base and 7 bases respectively, with 10 bases between them. This chain's CDR3 is CATSRAGQGEAFF. DNA of the CDR3: TGTGCCACCAGCAGAGCGGGGCAGGGTGAAGCTTTCTTT.

The gene calls are TRBV20-1 and TRBJ2-1, with 10 bases that match TRBD2. This CDR3 is built from 13 residues. The junction had 6 bases not matched to a gene; V was cut back by 3 bases and J by 10 bases. The germline V gene has CDR1 DFQATT and CDR2 SNEGSKA (reference sequence). CDR3 residues: CSARLAGVVEQFF. The CDR3 DNA follows: TGCAGTGCTAGGCTAGCGGGGGTTGTGGAGCAGTTCTTC.

The chain has TRBV4-2 and TRBJ1-1, with D maybe TRBD1 (6 bases). The germline V and J ends were trimmed by 4 bases and 4 bases, with 13 bases remaining between them. CDR3 length: 14 amino acids. CDR1 is LGHNA and CDR2 is YNFKEQ in the germline V gene. The CDR3 coding sequence is TGTGCCAGCAGCCCACGAGGGGGGGGCACTGAAGCTTTCTTT. It codes for CASSPRGGGTEAFF.

This sequence joins TRBV6-2 or TRBV6-3 and TRBJ1-5; no firm D call. V was clipped by 9 bases and J by 0 bases, with 21 bases between them. Germline V gene data show CDR1 as MNHEY and CDR2 as SVGEGT. The CDR3 is 17 amino acids. The CDR3 sequence: CASPDRRNFYSNQPQHF. DNA for the CDR3: TGTGCCAGTCCGGACCGTCGGAACTTCTATAGCAATCAGCCCCAGCATTTT.

The chain links TRBV7-9 to TRBJ1-5; D gene unclear. Germline V gene data show CDR1 as SEHNR and CDR2 as FQNEAQ (reference sequence). This CDR3 is built from 16 residues. V dropped 3 bases and J dropped 3 bases, with 15 bases sitting between them. The CDR3 DNA reads as TGTGCCAGCAGCTTTTATGTCGGAGGGCCCAATCAGCCCCAGCATTTT. Translating gives CASSFYVGGPNQPQHF.

The V and J genes are TRBV2 and TRBJ1-2, with 7 bases matching TRBD1. V trimming: 3 bases; J trimming: 4 bases; junction bases outside the gene matches: 5. This CDR3 spans 14 amino acids. Germline loops: CDR1 SNHLY, CDR2 FYNNEI. The DNA for the CDR3 is TGTGCCAGCAGTGAGAGGTCAGGGGGCTATGGCTACACCTTC. Encoded protein: CASSERSGGYGYTF.

This rearrangement joins TRBV27 to TRBJ2-6; the D gene is possibly TRBD1 (6 bases). The CDR3 sequence is 14 residues long. V shed 8 bases and J shed 5 bases, with 13 bases lying between them. The germline V gene has CDR1 MNHEY and CDR2 SMNVEV (reference sequence). CDR3 loop: CASCLRDRANVLTF. DNA for the CDR3: TGTGCCAGCTGTCTCCGGGACAGGGCCAACGTCCTGACTTTC.

The sample holds one count of this clonotype. CDR3 bases: TGTGCCAGCAGCGTAGACGGGAAATACGAGCAGTACTTC. Translating it yields CASSVDGKYEQYF. The gene calls are TRBV9 and TRBJ2-7, with D tentatively TRBD2 (5 bases). Germline CDR1 is SGDLS and CDR2 is YYNGEE. The CDR3 spans 13 residues. Trimming left V 0 bases short and J 4 bases short, with 8 bases between.

This chain connects TRBV5-6 to TRBJ1-2; TRBD1 might be the D (6 bases). CDR1 and CDR2 from the germline V gene are SGHDT and YYEEEE. The ends were cut back, 6 bases at V and 8 bases at J, with 17 bases in the middle. The CDR3 consists of 13 residues. The CDR3 protein is CASKGTGPGGYTF. Written as DNA, the CDR3 is TGTGCCAGCAAGGGCACAGGGCCAGGCGGCTACACCTTC.